The 6 T cell receptor beta chains given below trace back to one sample, sequenced in a study of shared T cell receptors in the human thymus. Clones were read by immunoSEQ multiplex PCR, and TCRdb kept only the in-frame ones, dropping some. This sample has hundreds of thousands of clones, with approximately 88% found just once. The same specimen was also included in a second study, on human thymus T cells.

Material: thymocytes. These receptors came from a boy less than two years old with a congenital heart defect.

The CDR3: CASSQDTGDRDTDTQYF. DNA for the CDR3: TGCGCCAGCAGCCAAGATACGGGGGACAGGGACACAGATACGCAGTATTTT. The chain carries TRBV4-3 and TRBJ2-3, with 9 bases matching TRBD1. V trimming: 0 bases; J trimming: 2 bases; junction bases outside the gene matches: 6. This CDR3 contains 17 residues. Germline V gives CDR1 LGHNA, CDR2 YSLEER.

V gene TRBV6-6 combines with J gene TRBJ2-7, with 10 bases aligning to TRBD2. Germline V gives CDR1 MNHNY, CDR2 SVGAGI (reference sequence). The junction had 8 bases not matched to a gene; V was cut back by 6 bases and J by 3 bases. This CDR3 region has 15 residues. The CDR3, as DNA: TGTGCCAGCAGCGGGTCGACTAGCGGGTTCTACGAGCAGTACTTC. This gives the protein CASSGSTSGFYEQYF.

This chain links TRBV27 with TRBJ1-1, with 7 bases lining up with TRBD1. With 5 bases clipped from V and 0 bases from J, the junction kept 6 bases outside the gene matches. The length of the CDR3 is 15 residues. In germline, CDR1 is MNHEY, CDR2 SMNVEV (reference sequence). The CDR3 here is CASSQPGQMNTEAFF. CDR3 DNA sequence: TGTGCCAGCAGTCAACCGGGACAGATGAACACTGAAGCTTTCTTT.

The chain has TRBV19 and TRBJ1-4; 7 bases align to TRBD1. Germline V CDR1 and CDR2: LNHDA, SQIVND (reference sequence). V shed 9 bases, J shed 8 bases, and the junction held 6 bases outside the gene matches. The CDR3 consists of 12 residues. The chain's CDR3 is CASAAGGEKLFF. For the CDR3, the DNA is TGTGCCAGCGCGGCAGGGGGAGAAAAACTGTTTTTT.

This clone was observed a single time. The J gene is TRBJ2-3, the V gene TRBV19; TRBD2 matches 7 bases. The germline V gene has CDR1 LNHDA and CDR2 SQIVND (reference sequence). This CDR3 region has 15 residues. Losses at the gene ends were 7 bases for V and 4 bases for J; bases not matched to a gene: 11. CDR3 coding DNA: TGTGCCAGTACCACCACGGCTAGCGGATCAGATACGCAGTATTTT. It yields the protein CASTTTASGSDTQYF. The full variable domain, in which reference TRBV19 and TRBJ2-3 provide the parts outside the CDR3, is DGGITQSPKYLFRKEGQNVTLSCEQNLNHDAMYWYRQDPGQGLRLIYYSQIVNDFQKGDIAEGYSVSREKKESFPLTVTSAQKNPTAFYLCASTTTASGSDTQYFGPGTRLTVL.

The chain recombines TRBV7-2 with TRBJ2-7, with 7 positions matching TRBD1. Per the germline V gene, CDR1 is SGHTA and CDR2 is FQGNSA. This CDR3 is built from 14 residues. Germline trimming cut 2 bases from V and 2 bases from J; bases unmatched to any gene: 3. The CDR3 nucleotides are TGTGCCAGCAGCTTAAAGGACAGGACCTACGAGCAGTACTTC. Its protein product is CASSLKDRTYEQYF.